The rows below give T cell receptor beta chains drawn from one sample of a study of blood T cell repertoires in COVID-19. The method was immunoSEQ multiplex PCR; TCRdb's version includes in-frame clones alone and lacks a portion of them. The data show approximately 240,000 clones, with roughly 82% seen just once and about 5.3% held by the top ten. The material sequenced was peripheral blood. The receptors shown here come from a woman aged 80 or over with active or convalescent COVID-19. The CDR3 runs from the conserved cysteine through the conserved F or W. The D gene is left open where the match is weak. Clone size is stated in some rows and not others, as once, few, many or a class when expanded.

abundance	d_gene	v_gene	j_gene	CDR3aa	CDR3nt
-	-	TRBV10-3	TRBJ2-1	CAISVRGQDEQFF	TGTGCCATCAGTGTAAGAGGGCAGGATGAGCAGTTCTTC
once	-	TRBV7-2	TRBJ1-4	CASSLGGLVNEKLFF	TGTGCCAGCAGCTTAGGGGGGCTAGTTAATGAAAAACTGTTTTTT
-	-	TRBV5-1	TRBJ2-5	CASSSTGRGRQETQYF	TGCGCCAGCAGCTCAACAGGCAGGGGACGACAAGAGACCCAGTACTTC
-	-	TRBV5-4	TRBJ1-3	CASSLSPGAGDTIYF	TGTGCCAGCAGCTTGTCTCCAGGGGCCGGAGACACCATATATTTT
-	TRBD2	TRBV7-9	TRBJ2-1	CASSFGLAAYNEQFF	TGTGCCAGCAGCTTCGGACTAGCGGCCTACAATGAGCAGTTCTTC
-	TRBD2	TRBV6-4	TRBJ2-7	CASSTLAGYEQYF	TGTGCCAGCAGTACTCTAGCGGGCTACGAGCAGTACTTC
-	-	TRBV6-6	TRBJ2-7	CASSYRLAGYYEQYF	TGTGCCAGCAGTTACCGGCTAGCAGGATACTACGAGCAGTACTTC
-	TRBD2	TRBV19	TRBJ2-1	CASSPQLAGSSYNEQFF	TGTGCCAGTAGCCCTCAACTAGCGGGTAGCTCCTACAATGAGCAGTTCTTC
once	-	TRBV6-5	TRBJ2-1	CASNRIWGDEQFF	TGTGCCAGCAATCGTATTTGGGGAGATGAGCAGTTCTTC
once	-	TRBV19	TRBJ1-2	CASSGGTYGYTF	TGTGCCAGTAGCGGGGGTACCTATGGCTACACCTTC
-	TRBD1	TRBV28	TRBJ1-5	CASSFGTGNNQPQHF	TGTGCCAGCAGTTTTGGGACAGGGAACAATCAGCCCCAGCATTTT
-	-	TRBV5-1	TRBJ1-1	CASSLDARNTEAFF	TGCGCCAGCAGCTTGGACGCGAGGAACACTGAAGCTTTCTTT
-	-	TRBV9	TRBJ2-1	CASSVAIAPGSNEQFF	TGTGCCAGCAGCGTAGCGATCGCTCCCGGGAGCAATGAGCAGTTCTTC
once	-	TRBV5-1	TRBJ2-2	CASSFGGTGTGELFF	TGCGCCAGCAGCTTCGGCGGCACGGGGACCGGGGAGCTGTTTTTT
-	-	TRBV5-1	TRBJ2-7	CASSLAGRAYEQYF	TGCGCCAGCAGCTTGGCCGGTCGGGCCTACGAGCAGTACTTC
-	-	TRBV29-1	TRBJ2-5	CSVEWSGKETQYF	TGCAGCGTTGAATGGAGCGGCAAGGAGACCCAGTACTTC
once	-	TRBV5-1	TRBJ2-5	CASSISLGSGQETQYF	TGCGCCAGCAGCATCTCTCTGGGAAGCGGACAAGAGACCCAGTACTTC
-	TRBD2	TRBV9	TRBJ2-5	CASSGLAGVIETQYF	TGTGCCAGCAGCGGACTAGCGGGAGTCATAGAGACCCAGTACTTC
-	-	TRBV6-5	TRBJ1-6	CASSPAKYNSPLHF	TGTGCCAGCAGCCCCGCGAAGTATAATTCACCCCTCCACTTT
-	TRBD1	TRBV28	TRBJ2-5	CASSRSGDRKETQYF	TGTGCCAGCAGTCGCTCGGGGGACAGGAAAGAGACCCAGTACTTC
once	TRBD2	TRBV14	TRBJ2-1	CASSYTSGGGHGQFF	TGTGCCAGCAGTTACACTAGCGGGGGTGGTCACGGGCAGTTCTTC
-	-	TRBV27	TRBJ2-1	CASSTYYEQFF	TGTGCCAGCAGTACCTACTATGAGCAGTTCTTC
-	-	TRBV5-1	TRBJ1-1	CASSLGAGLNTEAFF	TGCGCCAGCAGCTTGGGCGCGGGGTTGAACACTGAAGCTTTCTTT
-	-	TRBV19	TRBJ1-5	CASTVAGPLNQPQHF	TGTGCCAGTACCGTAGCAGGGCCTCTCAATCAGCCCCAGCATTTT
-	-	TRBV18	TRBJ2-7	CASSPFSGFDEQYF	TGTGCCAGCTCACCATTCTCAGGGTTCGACGAGCAGTACTTC
-	-	TRBV7-2	TRBJ2-1	CASSLAQEQFF	TGTGCCAGCAGCTTAGCGCAGGAGCAGTTCTTC
once	-	TRBV27	TRBJ1-5	CASSLTPGQKQPQHF	TGTGCCAGCAGCCTGACCCCAGGGCAGAAACAGCCCCAGCATTTT
few	TRBD1	TRBV20-1	TRBJ1-1	CSARDGTGGEAFF	TGCAGTGCTCGTGATGGGACAGGTGGTGAAGCTTTCTTT
-	TRBD1	TRBV3-1/TRBV3-2	TRBJ2-3	CASSQGWTGGGTDTQYF	TGTGCCAGCAGCCAAGGATGGACAGGGGGGGGCACAGATACGCAGTATTTT
-	-	TRBV2	TRBJ1-1	CASRHSTWNRTEAFF	TGTGCCAGCAGACACTCGACCTGGAACAGGACTGAAGCTTTCTTT
-	TRBD2	TRBV19	TRBJ2-7	CASSGLARPYEQYF	TGTGCCAGTAGTGGACTAGCGAGGCCCTACGAGCAGTACTTC
few	TRBD1	TRBV6-4	TRBJ1-2	CASSPTGGWFYGYTF	TGTGCCAGCAGCCCAACAGGGGGCTGGTTCTATGGCTACACCTTC
-	-	TRBV7-8	TRBJ2-1	CASSLLPRDNEQFF	TGTGCCAGCAGCTTATTACCCAGGGACAATGAGCAGTTCTTC
-	TRBD1	TRBV20-1	TRBJ1-6	CSAGAWGTARLSNSPLHF	TGCAGTGCTGGTGCCTGGGGGACAGCCAGACTATCTAATTCACCCCTCCACTTT
-	-	TRBV27	TRBJ2-7	CASSLVTAHEQYF	TGTGCCAGCAGTTTAGTGACAGCCCACGAGCAGTACTTC
-	TRBD2	TRBV7-2	TRBJ2-7	CASSFSPSGYEQYF	TGTGCCAGCAGCTTCTCTCCTAGCGGGTACGAGCAGTACTTC
-	TRBD2	TRBV9	TRBJ2-5	CASSGRLAGGETQYF	TGTGCCAGCAGCGGCCGACTAGCGGGAGGAGAGACCCAGTACTTC
-	-	TRBV10-2	TRBJ2-2	CASSRTTSTGELFF	TGCGCCAGCAGCCGTACGACTTCGACCGGGGAGCTGTTTTTT
once	-	TRBV2	TRBJ1-6	CASSVQGMVNSPLHF	TGTGCCAGCAGTGTTCAGGGGATGGTTAATTCACCCCTCCACTTT
-	-	TRBV12-5	TRBJ1-3	CASGLVVGDTIYF	TGTGCTAGTGGTTTGGTAGTCGGGGACACCATATATTTT
-	TRBD1	TRBV28	TRBJ2-7	CASSSRQGYEQYF	TGTGCCAGCAGTTCCAGACAGGGCTACGAGCAGTACTTC
few	-	TRBV2	TRBJ2-7	CASSDRTSTYEQYF	TGTGCCAGCAGTGACAGAACTAGTACCTACGAGCAGTACTTC
-	-	TRBV19	TRBJ1-2	CASSKAGLYTF	TGTGCCAGTAGTAAGGCGGGGTTGTACACCTTC
-	TRBD1	TRBV4-1	TRBJ1-6	CASSQSTGAVFNSPLHF	TGCGCCAGCAGCCAATCGACAGGGGCGGTGTTTAATTCACCCCTCCACTTT
-	-	TRBV18	TRBJ2-1	CASSPEMSGNEQFF	TGTGCCAGCTCACCGGAAATGTCGGGGAATGAGCAGTTCTTC
-	TRBD2	TRBV19	TRBJ2-1	CASSIDRGLAGDYNEQFF	TGTGCCAGTAGTATAGACCGCGGACTAGCGGGGGACTACAATGAGCAGTTCTTC
-	-	TRBV27	TRBJ1-5	CASSPLTQSNQPQHF	TGTGCCAGCAGTCCTCTGACACAGAGCAATCAGCCCCAGCATTTT
-	TRBD2	TRBV4-2	TRBJ2-3	CASSHGTSDITDTQYF	TGTGCCAGCAGCCACGGGACTAGCGATATCACAGATACGCAGTATTTT
-	-	TRBV5-1	TRBJ1-3	CASSLDRIGSGNTIYF	TGCGCCAGCAGCTTGGACAGAATAGGCTCTGGAAACACCATATATTTT
-	-	TRBV2	TRBJ2-5	CASSEPGEVSQYF	TGTGCCAGCAGTGAACCGGGGGAAGTATCCCAGTACTTC